The 32 T cell receptor beta chains listed next were all sequenced from one sample in a study of post-analysis software for immune sequencing data. The study, taken as a whole, reports: Controls had lower frequencies than patients of five TRBV segments, which included TRBV5-6, TRBV5-1 and TRBV20-1.

Antigen specificity for these receptors is unknown. Prepared TCR beta cDNA libraries contained unique molecular identifiers. MiXCR was run by TCRdb on the PCR reads, yielding one entry per CDR3 protein. Altogether approximately 440,000 distinct CDR3 sequences are present, roughly 45% being singletons, with the ten largest covering around 10%. Sequenced input: blood. The origin of the receptors is a girl between 10 and 17 years old with multiple sclerosis.

This chain links TRBV20-1 with TRBJ2-7, with 10 bases identical to TRBD2. V dropped 6 bases and J dropped 2; count of bases not matched to a gene: 7. This CDR3 comprises 14 residues. The germline CDR1 and CDR2 sequences are DFQATT and SNEGSKA (reference sequence). DNA of the CDR3: TGCAGTGCCCACGGACTAGCGGCTACCTACGAGCAGTACTTC. Protein: CSAHGLAATYEQYF.

This clonotype has a handful of counts. The gene calls are TRBV4-2 and TRBJ2-1; 9 nucleotides match TRBD2. The CDR3 has 15 amino acids. V lost 0 bases, J lost 4 bases, and 1 base stayed unmatched. Germline V lookup: CDR1 LGHNA, CDR2 YNFKEQ. The CDR3 nucleotides are TGTGCCAGCAGCCAAGAGCGGGGGGGGTACAATGAGCAGTTCTTC. Translating gives CASSQERGGYNEQFF.

This clonotype has more than one count but fewer than ten. V is TRBV12-3 or TRBV12-4 and J is TRBJ1-4; no definite D call. The V end was cut by 3 bases, the J end by 7 bases, with 9 bases between. The CDR3 loop spans 13 amino acids. The CDR3 sequence: CASSFWDGEKLFF. The DNA for the CDR3 is TGTGCCAGCAGTTTCTGGGATGGTGAAAAACTGTTTTTT.

This clonotype was detected a few times. The rearrangement joins TRBV9 to TRBJ1-2; D not resolved. CDR3 size: 12 residues. V lost 0 bases and J lost 4, with 4 bases in between. Germline values: CDR1 SGDLS, CDR2 YYNGEE. The CDR3 coding sequence is TGTGCCAGCAGCGTAGGGAGCTATGGCTACACCTTC. It yields the protein CASSVGSYGYTF.

The chain couples TRBV7-8 to TRBJ1-2, with a possible D match to TRBD1 (6 bases). The germline CDR1 and CDR2 sequences are SGHVS and FQNEAQ. V gave up 3 bases and J gave up 3 bases, with 14 bases separating them. The CDR3 length is 15 residues. CDR3 bases: TGTGCCAGCAGCTTGAAACAGGGCTTCCACTATGGCTACACCTTC. It specifies CASSLKQGFHYGYTF.

This clonotype was counted between two and nine times. The CDR3 sequence: CASSLVAGDGYTF. The DNA for the CDR3 is TGTGCCAGCAGTTTAGTTGCGGGGGACGGCTACACCTTC. The chain has TRBV12-3 or TRBV12-4 and TRBJ1-2, with a tentative D call TRBD1 (5 bases). The CDR3 has 13 residues. V shed 1 base and J shed 8 bases, with 11 bases lying between them.

This clonotype came up a few times. The genes are TRBV27 and TRBJ2-1; TRBD1 might be the D (5 bases). The V gene lost 7 bases and the J gene lost 6 bases, with 19 bases spanning the gap. The CDR3 runs 15 residues. Looked up from germline, CDR1 is MNHEY and CDR2 is SMNVEV (reference sequence). CDR3 in DNA: TGTGCCAGCACTCCTGGGGCTCTCAAGGGCAATGAGCAGTTCTTC. Translation: CASTPGALKGNEQFF.

The chain recombines TRBV6-5 with TRBJ2-5; D perhaps matches TRBD1 (6 bases). TRBJ2-7 explains the end of the DNA better; the J call may be wrong. There are 14 residues in the CDR3. Germline loops: CDR1 MNHEY, CDR2 SVGAGI. The CDR3 spells CASTTGTYPYEQYF. As DNA, the CDR3 is TGTGCCAGCACCACCGGGACATATCCCTACGAGCAGTACTTC.

This clonotype was picked up a small number of times. The rearrangement joins TRBV4-1 to TRBJ1-2, with 10 bases lining up with TRBD1. Germline-derived CDR1 and CDR2 are MGHRA and YSYEKL. The CDR3 extends over 14 amino acids. The J segment lost 6 bases and the V segment lost 5 bases, leaving 6 bases of the junction unmatched. In DNA, the CDR3 is TGCGCCAGCAGCTACCCCGGGACAGGGGATGGCTACACCTTC. It yields the protein CASSYPGTGDGYTF.

This clonotype was found a few times. V usage is TRBV12-3 or TRBV12-4 and J usage is TRBJ2-5; 8 bases align to TRBD2. The CDR3 extends over 15 amino acids. V trimming: 3 bases; J trimming: 2 bases; junction bases outside the gene matches: 5. The CDR3 loop reads CASSFSSGPQETQYF. CDR3 nucleotide sequence: TGTGCCAGCAGTTTCTCTAGCGGGCCTCAAGAGACCCAGTACTTC.

This chain uses TRBV4-1 with TRBJ2-1; possibly TRBD2 for D (6 bases). This CDR3 region has 14 residues. V lost 4 bases and J lost 5, with 12 bases in between. The germline CDR1 and CDR2 sequences are MGHRA and YSYEKL. The CDR3 reads CASSLLGSHNEQFF. CDR3 sequence (DNA): TGCGCCAGCAGCCTGCTCGGGAGCCACAATGAGCAGTTCTTC.

The chain links TRBV19 to TRBJ2-7; tentatively, D is TRBD2 (6 bases). V was cut by 5 bases and J by 0 bases, with 17 bases left in between. Germline V gene sequence: CDR1 LNHDA, CDR2 SQIVND (reference sequence). CDR3 length equals 16 residues. CDR3 in DNA: TGTGCCAGTAGTTTCGGACGTGGGGACTCCTCCTACGAGCAGTACTTC. This translates into CASSFGRGDSSYEQYF.

J is TRBJ1-1 and V is TRBV3-1; the D is unclear. The CDR3 is 14 amino acids. Trimming took off 0 bases at V and 7 bases at J, with 12 bases between the two ends. Germline CDR1 LGHDT, CDR2 YNNKEL (reference sequence). CDR3 protein: CASSQDIWAFEAFF. DNA of the CDR3: TGTGCCAGCAGCCAAGATATTTGGGCCTTTGAAGCTTTCTTT.

The CDR3 sequence: CSALQGTYGYTF. CDR3 coding DNA: TGCAGCGCTCTCCAGGGCACCTATGGCTACACCTTC. This sequence joins TRBV29-1 and TRBJ1-2, with D possibly matching TRBD1 (5 bases). Trimming pared 7 bases from V and 4 bases from J, leaving 13 bases between. The V gene's germline CDR1 is SQVTM and CDR2 ANQGSEA. The CDR3 is 12 amino acids.

This clonotype was seen more than once but under ten times. The chain uses TRBV5-1 and TRBJ2-1; weak D call: TRBD2 (5 bases). Germline CDR1 SGHRS, CDR2 YFSETQ. V lost 3 bases, J lost 0 bases, and 10 bases lay in between. This CDR3 region has 15 residues. The CDR3 nucleotides read TGCGCCAGCAGCTCCATAGCGCGCTCCTACAATGAGCAGTTCTTC. Amino acids: CASSSIARSYNEQFF.

CDR3 nucleotides: TGTGCCAGCAGCCAGCACAGGGTACAGGGCTACACCTTC. It codes for CASSQHRVQGYTF. The rearrangement joins TRBV12-3 or TRBV12-4 to TRBJ1-2; D perhaps matches TRBD1 (6 bases). V was trimmed by 6 bases and J by 8 bases, leaving 16 bases between them. The CDR3 extends over 13 amino acids.

The chain combines TRBV20-1 with TRBJ1-5; the match to TRBD1 covers 7 bases. Germline V gene data show CDR1 as DFQATT and CDR2 as SNEGSKA (reference sequence). This CDR3 contains 17 residues. The J segment lost 0 bases and the V segment lost 6 bases, leaving 14 bases of the junction unmatched. This CDR3 reads CSAADRDGLYSNQPQHF. The CDR3 DNA reads as TGCAGTGCCGCCGACAGGGACGGACTATATAGCAATCAGCCCCAGCATTTT.

This sequence joins TRBV5-5 and TRBJ2-1; no firm D call. The CDR3 has 16 residues. V was shortened by 0 bases and J by 0 bases, with 10 bases between the two germline ends. Germline V gene sequence: CDR1 SGHKS, CDR2 YYEKEE (reference sequence). CDR3 nucleotide sequence: TGTGCCAGCAGCTTGGAACCCCAAAGCTCCTACAATGAGCAGTTCTTC. It translates to CASSLEPQSSYNEQFF.

The chain links TRBV3-1 to TRBJ2-1; 7 bases line up with TRBD1. Germline V gene lookup returns CDR1 LGHDT and CDR2 YNNKEL (reference sequence). The CDR3 is made up of 14 amino acids. The trim removed 0 bases at V and 9 bases at J, leaving 5 bases unmatched. CDR3 DNA sequence: TGTGCCAGCAGCCAAGATGCCACAGGGGCTGAGCAGTTCTTC. Encoded protein: CASSQDATGAEQFF.

This clonotype was found a few times. V is TRBV7-3 and J is TRBJ2-3; D possibly corresponds to TRBD1 (6 bases). The V gene's germline CDR1 is SGHTA and CDR2 FQGTGA. Trimming removed 4 bases at V and 3 bases at J, with 8 bases between. The CDR3 totals 13 residues. For the CDR3, the DNA is TGTGCCAGCAGCTCAGGACAGACAGATACGCAGTATTTT. As protein: CASSSGQTDTQYF.

The chain carries TRBV28 and TRBJ1-2; D is possibly TRBD1 (6 bases). Germline V gene lookup returns CDR1 MDHEN and CDR2 SYDVKM. Trimming removed 6 bases at V and 2 bases at J, with 16 bases between. CDR3 length: 15 residues. The CDR3 region has the DNA TGTGCCAGCAGGCTGACAGGTTTCCCCAACTATGGCTACACCTTC. Translated, it gives CASRLTGFPNYGYTF.

The chain joins TRBV5-4 to TRBJ2-3; 8 nucleotides agree with TRBD2. Germline V gene data show CDR1 as SGHNT and CDR2 as YYREEE (reference sequence). The junction had 10 bases not matched to a gene; V was cut back by 5 bases and J by 2 bases. This CDR3 is built from 16 residues. As DNA, the CDR3 is TGTGCCAGCAGTCAGGATAGCGGGAAGGCCACAGATACGCAGTATTTT. This translates into CASSQDSGKATDTQYF.

This clonotype was counted only a few times. The chain uses TRBV7-2 and TRBJ2-3, with 11 bases matching TRBD2. The CDR3 runs to 16 residues. Germline V CDR1 and CDR2: SGHTA, FQGNSA. After removal of 4 bases from V and 5 bases from J, the junction contained 8 bases not matched to a gene. CDR3 in DNA: TGTGCCAGCAGCTCAAATAGCGGGAGGGCCTTAGATACGCAGTATTTT. Translation: CASSSNSGRALDTQYF.

This clonotype was detected a few times. The chain recombines TRBV27 with TRBJ2-7; D not certain. The CDR3 contains 14 residues. Trimming pared 5 bases from V and 2 bases from J, leaving 13 bases between. The germline gives CDR1 MNHEY, CDR2 SMNVEV (reference sequence). CDR3 coding DNA: TGTGCCAGCAGTCCGCAGGTAACGGCCTACGAGCAGTACTTC. Its translation is CASSPQVTAYEQYF.

In its sample, this clonotype was seen a few times. This sequence joins TRBV10-2 and TRBJ2-5; 7 bases are shared with TRBD1. The CDR3 covers 15 residues. V was pared by 6 bases and J by 5 bases, with 12 bases of the junction left unmatched. Germline V gene sequence: CDR1 WSHSY, CDR2 SAAADI. The CDR3 nucleotides read TGCGCCAGCAGATTATACAGACAGGGATGGGAGACCCAGTACTTC. Residues: CASRLYRQGWETQYF.

This chain uses TRBV6-6 with TRBJ2-1, with D possibly matching TRBD1 (5 bases). Per germline, CDR1 MNHNY and CDR2 SVGAGI (reference sequence). The CDR3 loop spans 17 amino acids. Trimming pared 2 bases from V and 7 bases from J, leaving 21 bases between. In DNA form, the CDR3 reads TGTGCCAGCAGTTACGGGGCTGGTTTCCGGGCCGATAATGAGCAGTTCTTC. Translated, it gives CASSYGAGFRADNEQFF.

The chain uses TRBV24-1 and TRBJ2-5; D unresolved. The ends were cut back, 2 bases at V and 1 base at J, with 7 bases in the middle. Germline loops: CDR1 KGHDR, CDR2 SFDVKD. The CDR3 is 14 amino acids. The CDR3 reads CATSDSGFQETQYF. In DNA, the CDR3 is TGTGCCACCAGTGATTCCGGTTTCCAAGAGACCCAGTACTTC.

The chain joins TRBV6-6 to TRBJ2-5, with TRBD1 matching over 10 bases. V dropped 6 bases and J dropped 4; count of bases not matched to a gene: 8. This CDR3 contains 15 residues. Germline loops: CDR1 MNHNY, CDR2 SVGAGI (reference sequence). CDR3 bases: TGTGCCAGCAGGGGCATCCGGGACAGGGGAGAGACCCAGTACTTC. This sequence encodes CASRGIRDRGETQYF.

This sequence joins TRBV5-5 and TRBJ2-7; D is unclear. This CDR3 spans 15 amino acids. V was pared by 0 bases and J by 2 bases, with 12 bases between. The germline V gene encodes CDR1 SGHKS and CDR2 YYEKEE (reference sequence). The CDR3 sequence: CASSLGTDGTYEQYF. CDR3 bases: TGTGCCAGCAGCTTGGGAACGGACGGTACCTACGAGCAGTACTTC.

This chain links TRBV7-3 with TRBJ2-1; D may be TRBD1 or TRBD2 (5 bases each). CDR1 is SGHTA, CDR2 FQGTGA, per germline. This CDR3 spans 16 amino acids. V shed 5 bases and J shed 0 bases, with 14 bases lying between them. CDR3 nucleotide sequence: TGTGCCAGCAGCCGCACCGGGACCGGCTCCTACAATGAGCAGTTCTTC. Amino acid sequence: CASSRTGTGSYNEQFF.

V gene TRBV25-1 combines with J gene TRBJ2-3, with 8 nucleotides matching TRBD2. This CDR3 is 16 amino acids long. Germline-derived CDR1 and CDR2 are MGHDK and SYGVNS. V dropped 0 bases and J dropped 1; count of bases not matched to a gene: 3. The CDR3 loop is CASSEYSGARTDTQYF. The CDR3 DNA reads as TGTGCCAGCAGTGAATATAGCGGGGCGCGCACAGATACGCAGTATTTT.

The CDR3 coding sequence is TGTGCCACCAGTGATTCGGGGGTTAGCAATCAGCCCCAGCATTTT. Its translation: CATSDSGVSNQPQHF. V gene TRBV24-1 combines with J gene TRBJ1-5; tentative D call: TRBD1 (5 bases). Looked up from germline, CDR1 is KGHDR and CDR2 is SFDVKD. The CDR3 is 15 amino acids. The V gene lost 2 bases and the J gene lost 0 bases, with 7 bases spanning the gap.